These 28 T cell receptor beta chains came from one sample sequenced in a study of a mutant IDH1 vaccine in newly diagnosed glioma. Time point specified: week 35, safety follow-up. Every vaccine dose comprised 300 ug of mutant IDH1 20-mer peptide plus topical imiquimod. Their antigen targets remain unknown. This table comes from immunoSEQ multiplex PCR, and its TCRdb copy is limited to in-frame clones, with some not included. The table records fewer than 45,000 clones, 75% to 90% of them present only once. Sequenced here: PBMCs, sampled from a glioma patient whose treatment included an IDH1 peptide vaccine. These receptors were taken from a man between 40 and 49 years old with glioma.

This clone was counted once. The chain combines TRBV28 with TRBJ2-3, with D possibly matching TRBD1 (6 bases). This CDR3 is built from 15 residues. Per germline, CDR1 MDHEN and CDR2 SYDVKM. The ends were cut back, 5 bases at V and 2 bases at J, with 14 bases in the middle. The CDR3 here is CASSRIQGFTDTQYF. The CDR3 nucleotides are TGTGCCAGCAGTCGGATACAGGGATTCACAGATACGCAGTATTTT.

The chain has TRBV28 and TRBJ2-7, with D possibly being TRBD2 (5 bases). Germline V gene sequence: CDR1 MDHEN, CDR2 SYDVKM. The CDR3 covers 13 residues. Trimming removed 3 bases at V and 1 base at J, with 7 bases between. The CDR3 nucleotides are TGTGCCAGCAGTTTGACGGGGTCCTACGAGCAGTACGTC. Amino acid sequence: CASSLTGSYEQYV.

This clone was seen just once. The genes are TRBV28 and TRBJ2-5; D ambiguous. The V gene lost 4 bases and the J gene lost 7 bases, with 13 bases spanning the gap. The CDR3 is 13 amino acids. Germline V CDR1 and CDR2: MDHEN, SYDVKM. The CDR3: CASSSDGSGTQYF. The CDR3 region has the DNA TGTGCCAGCAGTTCCGACGGGTCAGGGACCCAGTACTTC. Full variable domain (rest looked up from reference TRBV28 and TRBJ2-5): DVKVTQSSRYLVKRTGEKVFLECVQDMDHENMFWYRQDPGLGLRLIYFSYDVKMKEKGDIPEGYSVSREKKERFSLILESASTNQTSMYLCASSSDGSGTQYFGPGTRLLVL.

This chain joins TRBV5-4 and TRBJ2-2; 7 bases are a match to TRBD2. This CDR3 is 16 amino acids long. Germline V gene sequence: CDR1 SGHNT, CDR2 YYREEE (reference sequence). Trimming took 4 bases from V and 1 from J; bases not matched to a gene: 7. This CDR3 reads CASSPHWGGNTGELFF. The DNA for the CDR3 is TGTGCCAGCAGCCCCCATTGGGGGGGGAACACCGGGGAGCTGTTTTTT.

The chain links TRBV19 to TRBJ1-2, with D maybe TRBD1 (5 bases). Per the germline V gene, CDR1 is LNHDA and CDR2 is SQIVND (reference sequence). Trimming cost V 6 bases and J 2 bases, with 16 bases left between them. This CDR3 has 15 residues. CDR3 sequence reads: CASSTRDAGNYGYTF. CDR3 bases: TGTGCCAGTAGCACCCGGGACGCCGGAAACTATGGCTACACCTTC.

The chain carries TRBV2 and TRBJ2-5; 9 nucleotides line up with TRBD1. The CDR3 has 13 amino acids. The V gene's germline CDR1 is SNHLY and CDR2 FYNNEI. Trimming cost V 7 bases and J 2 bases; bases outside gene matches: 2. The CDR3 DNA follows: TGTGCCAGCAACGGACAGGGGCAAGAGACCCAGTACTTC. It specifies CASNGQGQETQYF.

The V gene is TRBV18, the J gene TRBJ2-3; no firm D call. The germline V gene encodes CDR1 KGHSH and CDR2 LQKENI. The CDR3 is 15 amino acids. The V gene lost 1 base and the J gene lost 4 bases, with 12 bases spanning the gap. The CDR3 DNA reads TGTGCCAGCTCACCACAGCAGAGTAGACCAGATACGCAGTATTTT. Translated: CASSPQQSRPDTQYF.

The genes are TRBV11-3 and TRBJ1-3, with D unclear. Trimming left V 4 bases short and J 3 bases short, with 7 bases between. CDR1 and CDR2 (germline): SGHNT, YENEEA. This CDR3 is 13 amino acids long. CDR3 sequence: CASSSFYGNTIYF. CDR3 bases: TGTGCCAGCAGCTCTTTCTATGGAAACACCATATATTTT.

The V gene is TRBV6-1, the J gene TRBJ1-2, with D possibly TRBD1 on 5 matching bases. The CDR3 covers 12 residues. Germline CDR1 MNHNS, CDR2 SASEGT. With 7 bases removed from V and 1 base from J, the gap between germline ends came to 7 bases. The CDR3, as DNA: TGTGCCAGCAAGGGACTTAACTATGGCTACACCTTC. Translation: CASKGLNYGYTF.

V gene TRBV29-1 combines with J gene TRBJ2-1, with D possibly TRBD2 on 5 matching bases. This CDR3 has 14 amino acids. Trimming cost V 5 bases and J 7 bases, with 18 bases left between them. The germline V gene encodes CDR1 SQVTM and CDR2 ANQGSEA. The CDR3 here is CSVTTWATRNEQFF. Written as DNA, the CDR3 is TGCAGCGTTACGACCTGGGCAACTAGGAATGAGCAGTTCTTC.

This clone has only a few counts. The chain recombines TRBV7-9 with TRBJ2-2; TRBD1 aligns across 8 bases. CDR3 length: 16 amino acids. Looked up from germline, CDR1 is SEHNR and CDR2 is FQNEAQ (reference sequence). V shed 4 bases, J shed 4 bases, and the junction held 8 bases outside the gene matches. CDR3 in amino acids: CASSSPTGAGTGELFF. DNA for the CDR3: TGTGCCAGCAGCTCGCCGACAGGGGCGGGCACCGGGGAGCTGTTTTTT.

This clone was seen a single time. The genes are TRBV19 and TRBJ1-5, with no clear D. The CDR3 sequence is 13 residues long. Germline V gene sequence: CDR1 LNHDA, CDR2 SQIVND (reference sequence). V lost 10 bases, J lost 1 base, and 11 bases lay in between. The CDR3 DNA follows: TGTGCCACCAAAGACCTGAGCAATCAGCCCCAGCATTTT. The encoded protein is CATKDLSNQPQHF.

The genes are TRBV6-1 and TRBJ2-7; 10 nucleotides match TRBD2. J gave up 3 bases and V 6 bases, and 2 bases lay outside the gene matches. The CDR3 sequence is 13 residues long. Germline loops: CDR1 MNHNS, CDR2 SASEGT. This CDR3 is CASRTSGDYEQYV. CDR3 nucleotide sequence: TGTGCCAGCAGAACTAGCGGGGACTACGAGCAGTACGTC.

The chain has TRBV2 and TRBJ2-3, with D possibly being TRBD1 (5 bases). Per the germline V gene, CDR1 is SNHLY and CDR2 is FYNNEI. The V gene lost 7 bases and the J gene lost 0 bases, with 11 bases spanning the gap. The CDR3 runs 14 residues. The CDR3 DNA follows: TGTGCCAGCAAGGGGCCCCCTAGCACAGATACGCAGTATTTT. It encodes CASKGPPSTDTQYF.

This clone came up a few times. This rearrangement joins TRBV28 to TRBJ1-2, with no clear D. V was trimmed by 3 bases and J by 4 bases, leaving 9 bases between them. The CDR3 runs 13 residues. Germline assignment: CDR1 MDHEN and CDR2 SYDVKM. Here the CDR3 DNA reads TGTGCCAGCAGTTTGCCTAGACCCTATGGCTACACCTTC. Encoded protein: CASSLPRPYGYTF.

The V and J genes are TRBV5-1 and TRBJ1-2; D uncertain. CDR3 length: 14 residues. In germline, CDR1 is SGHRS, CDR2 YFSETQ. V was shortened by 0 bases and J by 2 bases, with 8 bases between the two germline ends. Written as DNA, the CDR3 is TGCGCCAGCAGCTTGGGGTCCAAAAACTATGGCTACACCTTC. Residues: CASSLGSKNYGYTF.

This chain links TRBV5-5 with TRBJ1-4; 9 nucleotides align to TRBD1. The CDR3 is made up of 16 amino acids. From germline, CDR1 is SGHKS and CDR2 YYEKEE (reference sequence). The junction had 7 bases not matched to a gene; V was cut back by 4 bases and J by 3 bases. CDR3: CASSPHRGQSNEKLFF. The CDR3 DNA sequence: TGTGCCAGCAGCCCTCACAGGGGGCAATCTAATGAAAAACTGTTTTTT.

The genes are TRBV5-1 and TRBJ1-1, with 8 bases fitting TRBD1. Germline-derived CDR1 and CDR2 are SGHRS and YFSETQ. J lost 4 bases, V lost 0 bases, and 8 bases had no gene match. CDR3 length: 16 residues. CDR3 region: CASSLALTGAVTEAFF. The CDR3, as DNA: TGCGCCAGCAGCTTGGCCCTGACAGGGGCCGTCACTGAAGCTTTCTTT.

The gene calls are TRBV11-2 and TRBJ2-7; unclear D gene. Germline V gives CDR1 SGHAT, CDR2 FQNNGV. The CDR3 totals 11 residues. V was shortened by 6 bases and J by 4 bases, with 7 bases between the two germline ends. The CDR3 DNA follows: TGTGCCAGCAGGGTCCTGTACGAGCAGTACTTC. This encodes CASRVLYEQYF.

The rearrangement links TRBV27 to TRBJ1-1; D perhaps matches TRBD1 (5 bases). CDR1 MNHEY and CDR2 SMNVEV come from the germline V gene (reference sequence). The CDR3 contains 15 residues. Trimming took off 5 bases at V and 6 bases at J, with 19 bases between the two ends. The CDR3 protein is CASSPTDSTRAEAFF. The CDR3 DNA reads as TGTGCCAGCAGTCCGACAGACAGTACTAGAGCTGAAGCTTTCTTT.

V usage is TRBV5-4 and J usage is TRBJ1-1; 7 bases line up with TRBD1. CDR1 and CDR2 (germline): SGHNT, YYREEE (reference sequence). The CDR3 totals 14 residues. Trimming removed 4 bases from V and 5 bases from J; junction bases left unmatched: 8. CDR3 DNA sequence: TGTGCCAGCAGCGGCCCGACAGGGTCGACTGAAGCTTTCTTT. Amino acids: CASSGPTGSTEAFF.

V and J are TRBV6-5 and TRBJ1-1, with D maybe TRBD1 (5 bases). Germline V CDR1 and CDR2: MNHEY, SVGAGI. The CDR3 covers 15 residues. V gave up 1 base and J gave up 2 bases, with 11 bases separating them. CDR3 region: CASSYWGGTNTEAFF. CDR3 nucleotide sequence: TGTGCCAGCAGTTACTGGGGCGGAACCAACACTGAAGCTTTCTTT.

This chain uses TRBV7-6 with TRBJ2-7; D is uncertain. The CDR3 totals 15 residues. Per germline, CDR1 SGHVS and CDR2 FNYEAQ. With 1 base removed from V and 1 base from J, the gap between germline ends came to 11 bases. CDR3 coding DNA: TGTGCCAGCAGCTTAGAGGCGGTAAAGTCCTACGAGCAGTACTTC. Encoded protein: CASSLEAVKSYEQYF.

The chain uses TRBV4-1 and TRBJ1-2, with no clear D. The V gene's germline CDR1 is MGHRA and CDR2 YSYEKL. The CDR3 is made up of 15 amino acids. V dropped 0 bases and J dropped 0 bases, with 8 bases sitting between them. The CDR3 spells CASSQEGGSNYGYTF. The DNA for the CDR3 is TGCGCCAGCAGCCAAGAAGGAGGGTCTAACTATGGCTACACCTTC.

The sample holds one count of this clone. CDR3 protein: CASSGIRDGLSYEQYV. The CDR3 DNA reads as TGTGCCAGCAGCGGAATTAGGGACGGGCTCTCCTACGAGCAGTACGTC. V and J are TRBV5-6 and TRBJ2-7; TRBD1 or TRBD2 may be the D gene (5 bases each). The V gene's germline CDR1 is SGHDT and CDR2 YYEEEE. The CDR3 runs to 16 residues. Trimming removed 4 bases from V and 0 bases from J, with 17 bases in between.

V and J are TRBV7-2 and TRBJ2-3; D might be TRBD2 (6 bases). Trimming removed 1 base from V and 3 bases from J, with 8 bases in between. The CDR3 totals 14 residues. The germline V gene has CDR1 SGHTA and CDR2 FQGNSA. The CDR3 is CASSLGSGTDTQYF. The DNA of the CDR3 is TGTGCCAGCAGCTTAGGTAGCGGAACAGATACGCAGTATTTT.

The rearrangement uses TRBV4-1 and TRBJ2-7, with D possibly being TRBD2 (6 bases). Trimming took 0 bases from V and 0 from J, leaving 9 bases between them. The CDR3 extends over 15 amino acids. CDR1 is MGHRA and CDR2 is YSYEKL in the germline V gene. The DNA of the CDR3 is TGCGCCAGCAGCCAAGATTTAGCGGACTCCTACGAGCAGTACTTC. Encoded protein: CASSQDLADSYEQYF.

The chain has TRBV11-1 and TRBJ2-5; the match to TRBD2 covers 8 bases. In germline, CDR1 is SGHAT, CDR2 FQDESV (reference sequence). The CDR3 runs 15 residues. With 1 base clipped from V and 3 bases from J, the junction kept 4 bases outside the gene matches. The CDR3 sequence: CASSLVGTREETQYF. The CDR3 DNA is TGTGCCAGCAGCTTAGTTGGGACTAGAGAAGAGACCCAGTACTTC.